This entry concerns a single T cell receptor beta chain. These data belong to a study of blood T cell repertoires in COVID-19. Whole-study context: The cDNA or gDNA used as material had been derived from T cells, B-cell-depleted T cells, or PBMCs.

Germline loops: CDR1 WNHNN, CDR2 SYGVQD (reference sequence). V was clipped by 6 bases and J by 0 bases, with 6 bases between them. The CDR3 runs to 13 residues. Sequencing used immunoSEQ multiplex PCR; TCRdb keeps in-frame clones, though not all of them. The data show 330,000 or so clones, 87% seen once. The cohort comprised adults aged about 18 to 100 years residing in about 25 US areas. This chain uses TRBV10-1 with TRBJ2-1, with D perhaps TRBD2 (5 bases). The sample comprised PBMCs or T cells enriched from blood (not recorded which). The receptor was derived from a man in his forties or fifties in a cohort exposed to, infected with or recovered from COVID-19 (not recorded which). CDR3 sequence reads: CASRDSSYNEQFF. For the CDR3, the DNA is TGCGCCAGCAGGGACTCCTCCTACAATGAGCAGTTCTTC.